This T cell receptor beta chain was sequenced for a study of tumor and adjacent non-tumor tissue in lung cancer. In its sample, this clonotype was seen many times. Antigen unknown. The CDR3 covers 16 residues. Looked up from germline, CDR1 is MNHNS and CDR2 is SASEGT. Losses at the gene ends were 2 bases for V and 9 bases for J; bases not matched to a gene: 12. Three rounds of nested PCR, following a modified ARM-PCR protocol, produced the TCRbeta library. From the multiplex PCR reads, TCRdb called clonotypes with MiXCR, one entry per CDR3 protein. The sample includes fewer than 85,000 distinct CDR3 sequences, around 74% of them seen just once. Study-level results: Patients with more diverse tumor TCRs had worse survival. In normal lung, the top 100 clones were significantly more dominant than in tumor. Significantly higher TCR diversity was found in tumor than normal lung.

This sample's RNA came from whole unsorted tissue. Chemotherapy-naive patients with new lung cancer underwent thoracic surgery in China, August–November 2014. The chain joins TRBV6-1 to TRBJ2-1; 8 nucleotides line up with TRBD1. This TCR came from a woman aged 45-65 years with non-small cell lung cancer. Sequencing was carried out using lung tumor tissue. CDR3 sequence: CASSEITGTGGSEQFF. The CDR3 region has the DNA TGTGCCAGCAGTGAAATTACCGGGACAGGAGGAAGTGAGCAGTTCTTC.